This T cell receptor beta chain was documented in a study of T and B cells in COVID-19 patients. As for the study in general: Blood was sampled from COVID-19 patients who were either actively infected or recovered. Critical illness requiring mechanical ventilation or extracorporeal membrane oxygenation affected three fifths of the roughly 20 active-infection patients.

This CDR3 spans 14 amino acids. The germline CDR1 and CDR2 sequences are MRHNA and SNTAGT. Unmatched junction bases numbered 3, after V lost 5 bases and J lost 4 bases. From blood, roughly 220-550 ng of genomic DNA served as TRB template. A single count supports this clonotype. BIOMED2 TRB-A/B primer pools were used in multiplex TRB PCR. TCRdb used MiXCR to reprocess the multiplex PCR reads, holding one entry per CDR3 protein. The sample contains about 13,000 distinct CDR3 sequences, 25% of which appear only once. The chain carries TRBV6-4 and TRBJ2-3; 10 bases map to TRBD2. Sequenced input: blood. This sequence was found in a human donor who had recovered from COVID-19. The CDR3 DNA follows: TGTGCCAGCAGTAGCGGGAGGGGGCCAGATACGCAGTATTTT. Protein sequence: CASSSGRGPDTQYF.